The 24 T cell receptor beta chains presented below share a single source sample, sequenced in a study of T cells in women clearing cervical HPV infection. Assay: immunoSEQ multiplex PCR; the TCRdb copy retains only in-frame clones and omits some. The sample holds 40,000 to 55,000 clones. The specimen sequenced was blood buffy coat. The receptors originated from a woman between 18 and 70 years old with a cervical HPV16 infection that either progressed to CIN3+ or cleared (not recorded which).

With respect to this clone: The sequence runs out 3 residues before the end of the CDR3; the remainder is reconstructed from the germline J gene. J is TRBJ1-1 and V is TRBV20-1; 9 positions match TRBD1. The length of the CDR3 is 17 residues. Germline CDR1 is DFQATT and CDR2 is SNEGSKA (reference sequence). This CDR3 reads CSARVEAGQGSMLGAFF. Partial CDR3 DNA: TGCAGTGCTAGAGTAGAGGCGGGACAGGGAAGTATGCTAGGT.

With regard to this clone: The CDR3 end is not reached by the read, which stops 3 residues before it; the germline J gene fills it in. The chain recombines TRBV19 with TRBJ1-5; a possible D gene is TRBD1 (5 bases). The CDR3 has 14 residues. V gave up 3 bases and J gave up 7 bases, with 13 bases separating them. The germline V gene has CDR1 LNHDA and CDR2 SQIVND (reference sequence). The part of the CDR3 DNA that was read is TGTGCCAGTAGTATCAGTACAGGAGGCCAGCCC. This sequence encodes CASSISTGGQP. The whole CDR3 reads CASSISTGGQPQHF.

Comment on this clone: From the germline J gene comes the end of the CDR3, since the read stops 3 residues before it. V usage is TRBV5-1 and J usage is TRBJ2-5; maybe TRBD2 (6 bases). CDR1 and CDR2 from the germline V gene are SGHRS and YFSETQ. The CDR3 runs to 12 residues. The CDR3 spells CASTREADTQYF. Incomplete CDR3 DNA: TGCGCCAGCACCAGGGAGGCAGATACC.

Remarks on this clone: The read finishes 3 residues shy of the CDR3 end, and the germline J gene is used to complete it. The V and J genes are TRBV5-1 and TRBJ1-5; D gene unclear. The ends were cut back, 0 bases at V and 6 bases at J, with 10 bases in the middle. The CDR3 covers 14 residues. CDR1 is SGHRS, CDR2 YFSETQ, per germline. CDR3 DNA (partial): TGCGCCAGCAGCTTGGACGGGGATAGTCAGCCC. This gives the protein CASSLDGDSQP. From start to end, the CDR3 is CASSLDGDSQPQHF.

Comment on this clone: The CDR3 goes on 3 residues after the read ends, and that part is filled in from the germline J gene. The V call is TRBV6-1, the J call TRBJ2-4, with D perhaps matching TRBD2 (5 bases). From germline, CDR1 is MNHNS and CDR2 SASEGT. The CDR3 totals 16 residues. The CDR3 sequence is CASSEISLTRRAFQYF. CDR3 bases read: TGTGCCAGCAGTGAAATAAGTCTAACCAGGCGGGCTTTT.

Turning to this clone: The read ends 3 residues early relative to the CDR3; the germline J gene fills the gap. The chain is built from TRBV2 and TRBJ1-4, with 11 bases identical to TRBD1. Looked up from germline, CDR1 is SNHLY and CDR2 is FYNNEI. The CDR3 length is 16 residues. The chain's CDR3 is CASTQRAGTGGSPLFF. CDR3 DNA, as far as it was read: TGTGCCAGCACCCAACGGGCCGGGACAGGGGGTTCACCA.

The sequenced CDR3 bases are TGTGCCAGCAGCCTACGACAGGATCCGTACTACGAG. Its translation is CASSLRQDPYYE. The entire CDR3 protein is CASSLRQDPYYEQYF. The rearrangement links TRBV14 to TRBJ2-7, with a weak D call TRBD1 (6 bases). With the read ending 3 residues before the CDR3 end, the germline J gene is used to fill in that end. The V end lost 4 bases, the J end lost 3 bases, and 16 bases lay between the germline ends. Germline V lookup: CDR1 SGHDN, CDR2 FVKESK. The CDR3 length is 15 residues.

As for this clone: The CDR3 goes on 3 residues after the read ends, and that part is filled in from the germline J gene. The V call is TRBV5-6, the J call TRBJ1-1; the match to TRBD1 covers 9 bases. CDR3 size: 15 residues. CDR1 is SGHDT, CDR2 YYEEEE, per germline. The V gene end was trimmed by 4 bases and the J gene end by 5 bases; junction bases not matched to a gene: 9. CDR3 loop: CASSRAGTGITEAFF. The part of the CDR3 DNA that was read is TGTGCCAGCAGCAGGGCCGGGACAGGGATTACTGAA.

Points on this clone: Sequencing ends 3 residues short of the CDR3 end; the germline J gene provides the rest. J is TRBJ1-6 and V is TRBV12-3 or TRBV12-4; no firm D call. CDR3 length equals 13 residues. Trimming cost V 4 bases and J 8 bases, with 9 bases left between them. CDR3: CASSYLADSPLHF. Partial CDR3 DNA: TGTGCCAGCAGTTACCTGGCGGATTCACCC.

With respect to this clone: The read halts 3 residues ahead of the CDR3 end, with the missing end drawn from the germline J gene. This chain links TRBV19 with TRBJ2-7, with D perhaps TRBD1 (5 bases). Trimming took 1 base from V and 2 from J, leaving 12 bases between them. Germline CDR1 reads LNHDA; CDR2 reads SQIVND (reference sequence). This CDR3 is 15 amino acids long. CDR3 sequence reads: CASSIAPGSTYEQYF. Partial CDR3 DNA: TGTGCCAGTAGTATAGCGCCAGGGTCCACCTACGAG.

As for this clone: The observed sequence ends 3 residues before the CDR3 terminus, with the missing tail filled in from the germline J gene. The chain recombines TRBV19 with TRBJ2-1, with TRBD2 identical over 8 bases. The V segment lost 5 bases and the J segment 6 bases; nucleotides outside the gene matches: 6. CDR3 length: 14 amino acids. Germline lookup yields CDR1 LNHDA and CDR2 SQIVND (reference sequence). The CDR3 reads CASSGRGTSNEQFF. The CDR3 bases that were read are TGTGCCAGTAGTGGGCGAGGGACTAGCAATGAG.

With respect to this clone: The CDR3 goes on 3 residues after the read ends, and that part is filled in from the germline J gene. This chain connects TRBV20-1 to TRBJ2-5, with 9 bases aligning to TRBD2. This CDR3 has 14 amino acids. Trimming removed 4 bases from V and 5 bases from J; junction bases left unmatched: 8. Germline CDR1 DFQATT, CDR2 SNEGSKA (reference sequence). CDR3 DNA, as far as it was read: TGCAGTGCTACAAAGTTAGCGGGGGAGGAGACC. Translation: CSATKLAGEET. The whole CDR3 sequence is CSATKLAGEETQYF.

Regarding this clone: The read terminates 3 residues ahead of where the CDR3 ends, so the germline J gene completes it. V is TRBV19 and J is TRBJ1-2; 8 nucleotides agree with TRBD1. Germline lookup yields CDR1 LNHDA and CDR2 SQIVND (reference sequence). The CDR3 sequence is 17 residues long. This CDR3 reads CASTRLGTGTLKEGYTF. CDR3 DNA, as far as it was read: TGTGCCAGTACCCGACTTGGGACAGGCACCTTGAAAGAAGGC.

On this clone: The read ends 3 residues early relative to the CDR3; the germline J gene fills the gap. This rearrangement joins TRBV11-2 to TRBJ2-5; 7 nucleotides match TRBD2. The V gene end was trimmed by 8 bases and the J gene end by 5 bases; junction bases not matched to a gene: 8. The CDR3 covers 13 residues. Germline V CDR1 and CDR2: SGHAT, FQNNGV. The covered CDR3 bases are TGTGCCAGCGGACAATGGGGGGGGGAGACC. This translates into CASGQWGGET. The CDR3 as a whole reads CASGQWGGETQYF.

Concerning this clone: Read data end 3 residues before the CDR3 end; the end is taken from the germline J gene. The J gene is TRBJ2-3, the V gene TRBV12-3 or TRBV12-4, with D hard to call. This CDR3 is 16 amino acids long. V lost 3 bases to trimming and J lost 0 bases, with 13 bases between them. The DNA read from the CDR3 is TGTGCCAGCAGTTTCGACTCAATAAAAAGCACAGATACG. Its translation is CASSFDSIKSTDT. The full CDR3 sequence reads CASSFDSIKSTDTQYF.

For this clone: The missing CDR3 end, 3 residues past where the read stops, is filled in from the germline J gene. The chain combines TRBV5-8 with TRBJ2-5, with 9 bases fitting TRBD2. Germline V gene data show CDR1 as SGHTS and CDR2 as YDEGEE. CDR3 length: 15 residues. Trimming took 4 bases from V and 2 from J; bases not matched to a gene: 6. The CDR3 DNA, read in part, is TGTGCCAGCAGCCACGGGACTAGCAGTCAAGAGACC. Protein product: CASSHGTSSQET. The full CDR3 is CASSHGTSSQETQYF. Supplemented by reference TRBV5-8 and TRBJ2-5, the full variable domain reads EAGVTQSPTHLIKTRGQQATLRCSPISGHTSVYWYQQALGLGLQFLLWYDEGEERNRGNFPPRFSGRQFPNYSSELNVNALELEDSALYLCASSHGTSSQETQYFGPGTRLLVL.

On this clone itself: The read finishes 3 residues shy of the CDR3 end, and the germline J gene is used to complete it. The rearrangement uses TRBV5-1 and TRBJ2-5; D may be TRBD2 (5 bases). V lost 2 bases, J lost 3 bases, and 17 bases lay in between. The CDR3 is 16 amino acids. CDR1 is SGHRS and CDR2 is YFSETQ in the germline V gene. The CDR3 loop is CASSFGRRLGEETQYF. The part of the CDR3 DNA that was read is TGCGCCAGCAGCTTCGGCAGGAGGCTCGGGGAAGAGACC.

Comment on this clone: The read halts 3 residues ahead of the CDR3 end, with the missing end drawn from the germline J gene. V usage is TRBV7-9 and J usage is TRBJ2-1; 7 positions agree with TRBD1. Germline V gives CDR1 SEHNR, CDR2 FQNEAQ (reference sequence). With 1 base clipped from V and 2 bases from J, the junction kept 2 bases outside the gene matches. The CDR3 is 15 residues long. The CDR3 here is CASSLGTGTYNEQFF. The DNA read from the CDR3 is TGTGCCAGCAGCTTAGGGACAGGAACCTACAATGAG.

A note on this clone: The read is 3 residues too short to cover the CDR3 end, so that end is filled in from the germline J gene. This chain uses TRBV5-1 with TRBJ2-2, with a tentative D call TRBD1 (5 bases). CDR3 size: 16 residues. Germline V gene sequence: CDR1 SGHRS, CDR2 YFSETQ. This CDR3 is CASSRRSNDGANVLFF. The DNA read from the CDR3 is TGCGCCAGCAGCCGCCGCTCAAACGATGGGGCCAACGTG.

For this clone: The read ends 3 residues shy of where the CDR3 ends; the end is completed using the germline J gene. V and J are TRBV7-7 and TRBJ2-3, with unresolved D. Germline loops: CDR1 SSHAT, CDR2 FNYEAQ (reference sequence). The CDR3 has 15 residues. The CDR3 bases that were read are TGTGCCAGCAGCTTAGGTCCGCAGAAACAAGAGACG. This gives the protein CASSLGPQKQET. The full-length CDR3 reads as CASSLGPQKQETQYF.

About this clone: The sequenced fragment ends 3 residues before the CDR3 boundary, so the rest is inferred from the germline J gene. The J gene is TRBJ1-4, the V gene TRBV29-1; D is unresolved. CDR1 is SQVTM, CDR2 ANQGSEA, per germline. The CDR3 is 13 amino acids. The V end was cut by 4 bases, the J end by 4 bases, with 10 bases between. CDR3 residues: CSVGQVLNEKLFF. The part of the CDR3 DNA that was read is TGCAGCGTTGGGCAGGTACTTAATGAAAAA.

A note on this clone: The read ends 3 residues early relative to the CDR3; the germline J gene fills the gap. This chain connects TRBV19 to TRBJ2-7; D remains unclear. Germline V gene data show CDR1 as LNHDA and CDR2 as SQIVND (reference sequence). This CDR3 has 13 amino acids. V lost 6 bases, J lost 0 bases, and 9 bases lay in between. CDR3 DNA (partial): TGTGCCAGTAGGTTACAGAGCTCCTACGAG. Its translation: CASRLQSSYE. In full, the CDR3 is CASRLQSSYEQYF. Using reference TRBV19 and TRBJ2-7 for the parts outside the CDR3, the full variable domain is DGGITQSPKYLFRKEGQNVTLSCEQNLNHDAMYWYRQDPGQGLRLIYYSQIVNDFQKGDIAEGYSVSREKKESFPLTVTSAQKNPTAFYLCASRLQSSYEQYFGPGTRLTVT.

As for this clone: The sequence runs out 3 residues before the end of the CDR3; the remainder is reconstructed from the germline J gene. The V call is TRBV29-1, the J call TRBJ1-1, with 9 bases matching TRBD1. V trimming: 7 bases; J trimming: 3 bases; junction bases outside the gene matches: 15. Germline V gene lookup returns CDR1 SQVTM and CDR2 ANQGSEA. This CDR3 is built from 16 residues. The sequenced CDR3 bases are TGCAGCGCCGAGGACAGGGGCGCGAGTTTGTACACTGAA. Its protein product is CSAEDRGASLYTE. The entire CDR3 reads CSAEDRGASLYTEAFF.

Concerning this clone itself: With the read ending 3 residues before the CDR3 end, the germline J gene is used to fill in that end. The chain recombines TRBV19 with TRBJ1-5; 7 positions agree with TRBD1. The V gene's germline CDR1 is LNHDA and CDR2 SQIVND (reference sequence). CDR3 length: 15 amino acids. After removal of 4 bases from V and 2 bases from J, the junction contained 5 bases not matched to a gene. Here the CDR3 reads CASSKGQTGNQPQHF. The CDR3 bases that were read are TGTGCCAGTAGTAAGGGACAGACGGGCAATCAGCCC.